This T cell receptor (beta chain) was profiled in a study of cytomegalovirus exposure and HLA in healthy donors. Whole-study results and caveats: TCR beta sequences reportedly predicted most subjects' HLA-A and HLA-B alleles accurately.

Researchers ran the PCR with 60 Vbeta and 13 Jbeta primers. TCRdb's copy holds only in-frame clones and misses some; the assay was immunoSEQ multiplex PCR. The sample holds around 200,000 clones, around 80% seen once. Germline lookup yields CDR1 GTSNPN and CDR2 SVGIG (reference sequence). V gave up 0 bases and J gave up 8 bases, with 11 bases separating them. The CDR3 runs to 13 residues. Remarks on this clone: What it binds is not known.

What was sequenced was PBMCs. The rearrangement uses TRBV30 and TRBJ1-5; D perhaps matches TRBD1 (5 bases). The TCR originated in a woman in her twenties or thirties in good health and CMV-seropositive. The CDR3 region has the DNA TGTGCCTGGAGTGTGGGGGGAACGGAGCCCCAGCATTTT. It yields the protein CAWSVGGTEPQHF.